This T cell receptor beta chain was retrieved from a study of blood T cell repertoires in COVID-19. Study in general: Whether acute or convalescent, the COVID-19 samples came from the United States, Italy and Spain. PBMCs, B-cell-depleted T cells, or T cells were the source of the cDNA or gDNA that made up the material.

Germline V CDR1 and CDR2: SGHAT, FQNNGV. The CDR3 covers 17 residues. V trimming: 1 base; J trimming: 2 bases; junction bases outside the gene matches: 10. In the original workflow: Scientists estimated how many nucleated cells there were by amplifying reference gene primers. Sequenced by immunoSEQ multiplex PCR; TCRdb stores in-frame clones only, minus some. Clone size and V and J calls were adopted from that table, with D and trimming inferred from the DNA. The sample has approximately 70,000 clones; 75% to 95% are singletons. The clonotype comes from a woman younger than 35 with acute or convalescent COVID-19. This chain joins TRBV11-2 and TRBJ2-7; 8 bases align to TRBD1. Sequences were obtained from peripheral blood. The CDR3 nucleotides are TGTGCCAGCAGCTTAGGCAGGGGGCAAGTTGGGACCTACGAGCAGTACTTC. Its protein product is CASSLGRGQVGTYEQYF.